These 8 T cell receptor beta chains were all obtained from the same sample, sequenced in a study of blood T cells in healthy people across ages. A second PCR, run for about 6 to 12 cycles, used a sample-barcoded 5' primer plus a J-beta primer mix. TCRdb passed the 5' RACE reads through MiXCR, listing each CDR3 protein once. The sample has 1.5 million to 2 million distinct CDR3 sequences; about 31% are singletons. The sequenced sample consisted of blood. Source of these receptors: a woman aged 25 to 39 in good health.

This clonotype was recorded many times. This chain connects TRBV18 to TRBJ2-3; the D is unclear. Trimming removed 0 bases at V and 6 bases at J, with 7 bases between. The CDR3 spans 13 residues. Looked up from germline, CDR1 is KGHSH and CDR2 is LQKENI. CDR3 nucleotides: TGTGCCAGCTCACCACCGTCAGTGGATACGCAGTATTTT. Translated: CASSPPSVDTQYF. Together with reference TRBV18 and TRBJ2-3, the CDR3 gives the full variable domain: NAGVMQNPRHLVRRRGQEARLRCSPMKGHSHVYWYRQLPEEGLKFMVYLQKENIIDESGMPKERFSAEFPKEGPSILRIQQVVRGDSAAYFCASSPPSVDTQYFGPGTRLTVL.

The J gene is TRBJ1-5, the V gene TRBV2, with 7 positions matching TRBD1. V was pared by 6 bases and J by 0 bases, with 5 bases of the junction left unmatched. The CDR3 length is 15 residues. Germline assignment: CDR1 SNHLY and CDR2 FYNNEI. The CDR3 sequence: CASRGTVFSNQPQHF. The CDR3 region has the DNA TGTGCCAGCAGGGGGACAGTCTTTAGCAATCAGCCCCAGCATTTT.

The table lists this clonotype with a few counts. The V and J genes are TRBV3-1 and TRBJ2-7; 7 nucleotides line up with TRBD1. Germline CDR1 is LGHDT and CDR2 is YNNKEL (reference sequence). The V gene end was trimmed by 1 base and the J gene end by 3 bases; junction bases not matched to a gene: 6. This CDR3 has 15 residues. The CDR3 DNA follows: TGTGCCAGCAGCCAAGCCGGGACAGCCAACTACGAGCAGTACTTC. This gives the protein CASSQAGTANYEQYF.

A note on this clonotype: Given a much more abundant clone one base away, this may be a read error. The chain links TRBV5-6 to TRBJ2-7; D possibly matches TRBD1 or TRBD2 (6 bases each). V lost 4 bases, J lost 3 bases, and 11 bases lay in between. Germline CDR1 SGHDT, CDR2 YYEEEE. The CDR3 spans 13 residues. CDR3 loop: CASSIKGGYEQYF. In DNA, the CDR3 is TGTGCCAGCAGCATAAAGGGGGGCTACGAGCAGTACTTC.

The CDR3 loop reads CASSQQRAPLHF. Written as DNA, the CDR3 is TGTGCCAGCAGCCAACAACGAGCACCCCTCCACTTT. The V call is TRBV3-1, the J call TRBJ1-6; no firm D call. CDR3 length: 12 residues. V was pared by 2 bases and J by 11 bases, with 7 bases between. Germline CDR1 reads LGHDT; CDR2 reads YNNKEL (reference sequence).

This clonotype was observed many times. This chain connects TRBV29-1 to TRBJ2-5; tentatively, D is TRBD2 (5 bases). CDR3 length: 14 residues. Germline values: CDR1 SQVTM, CDR2 ANQGSEA. V gave up 5 bases and J gave up 4 bases, with 17 bases separating them. The CDR3 nucleotides read TGCAGCGTTTCTGCCCCCCGGGGTGGAGAGACCCAGTACTTC. Amino acids: CSVSAPRGGETQYF.

This chain uses TRBV20-1 with TRBJ2-1; 7 bases fit TRBD1. Trimming cost V 6 bases and J 8 bases; bases outside gene matches: 16. The germline V gene has CDR1 DFQATT and CDR2 SNEGSKA (reference sequence). The CDR3 extends over 15 amino acids. CDR3 protein: CSATDRVSLRDEQFF. DNA for the CDR3: TGCAGTGCAACCGACAGGGTATCCCTGAGGGATGAGCAGTTCTTC.

V and J are TRBV14 and TRBJ1-2; tentative D call: TRBD1 (5 bases). The CDR3 consists of 15 residues. CDR1 SGHDN and CDR2 FVKESK come from the germline V gene. Trimming took 6 bases from V and 0 from J, leaving 14 bases between them. The CDR3 loop is CASSRGDSANYGYTF. DNA of the CDR3: TGTGCCAGCAGTCGGGGGGACTCAGCTAACTATGGCTACACCTTC.